This entry concerns a single T cell receptor beta chain. TCRdb's copy holds only in-frame clones and misses some; the assay was immunoSEQ multiplex PCR. The sample holds approximately 260,000 clones, approximately 85% seen once. The sample originates from a study of blood T cell repertoires in COVID-19. Germline-derived CDR1 and CDR2 are SGHTS and YDEGEE. The V end was cut by 6 bases, the J end by 3 bases, with 14 bases between. The CDR3 totals 14 residues. The origin of this receptor is a woman aged 55-69 years with active or convalescent COVID-19. V and J are TRBV5-8 and TRBJ2-3, with D unresolved. The sample consisted of peripheral blood. In nucleotides, the CDR3 is TGTGCCAGCACCCTTAGTTCCCTTACAGATACGCAGTATTTT. It specifies CASTLSSLTDTQYF. The variable domain in full, completed from reference TRBV5-8 and TRBJ2-3, reads EAGVTQSPTHLIKTRGQQATLRCSPISGHTSVYWYQQALGLGLQFLLWYDEGEERNRGNFPPRFSGRQFPNYSSELNVNALELEDSALYLCASTLSSLTDTQYFGPGTRLTVL.